The 15 T cell receptor beta chains listed next were all sequenced from one sample in a study of blood T cell repertoires in COVID-19. The data were produced by immunoSEQ multiplex PCR, yet TCRdb's version contains in-frame clones alone and is incomplete. The sample contains about 200,000 clones, roughly 89% of which appear only once. The sequencing sample was made of peripheral blood. Receptors originate from a man aged 60 to 69 who had recovered from COVID-19.

The chain carries TRBV30 and TRBJ2-7; 9 bases align to TRBD2. This CDR3 comprises 13 residues. Germline assignment: CDR1 GTSNPN and CDR2 SVGIG (reference sequence). The V gene end was trimmed by 5 bases and the J gene end by 2 bases; junction bases not matched to a gene: 4. The CDR3 DNA reads as TGTGCCTGGGCGGGAGGGGGCCCCTACGAGCAGTACTTC. Its translation is CAWAGGGPYEQYF.

V and J are TRBV27 and TRBJ2-7, with 8 positions matching TRBD1. The CDR3 contains 15 residues. Trimming cost V 6 bases and J 10 bases; bases outside gene matches: 17. CDR1 and CDR2 from the germline V gene are MNHEY and SMNVEV (reference sequence). The CDR3 region has the DNA TGTGCCAGCAGCCGCCCTTTTTCCGGGACAGGCGGTCAGTACTTC. This encodes CASSRPFSGTGGQYF.

J is TRBJ2-7 and V is TRBV29-1; possibly TRBD2 for D (6 bases). The V end lost 4 bases, the J end lost 2 bases, and 9 bases lay between the germline ends. The germline gives CDR1 SQVTM, CDR2 ANQGSEA. The CDR3 is made up of 12 amino acids. The CDR3: CSVVRGTYEQYF. DNA for the CDR3: TGCAGCGTTGTTCGGGGGACCTACGAGCAGTACTTC.

The genes are TRBV15 and TRBJ2-7; TRBD1 aligns across 7 bases. CDR1 LNHNV and CDR2 YYDKDF come from the germline V gene (reference sequence). CDR3 length equals 14 residues. The V gene end was trimmed by 8 bases and the J gene end by 1 base; junction bases not matched to a gene: 8. This CDR3 is CATRRTGSSYEQYF. The CDR3 DNA reads TGTGCCACCCGAAGGACAGGCAGTTCCTACGAGCAGTACTTC.

V is TRBV30 and J is TRBJ2-1; no clear D gene. CDR1 is GTSNPN and CDR2 is SVGIG in the germline V gene (reference sequence). Trimming removed 2 bases from V and 5 bases from J, with 10 bases in between. This CDR3 is built from 13 residues. The CDR3 spells CAWSPALNNEQFF. The CDR3 coding sequence is TGTGCCTGGAGTCCCGCGTTGAACAATGAGCAGTTCTTC.

The gene calls are TRBV18 and TRBJ2-3; TRBD1 matches at 9 bases. Trimming took 5 bases from V and 2 from J; bases not matched to a gene: 5. The germline CDR1 and CDR2 sequences are KGHSH and LQKENI. This CDR3 contains 15 residues. In nucleotides, the CDR3 is TGTGCCAGCTCATCCGGGACAGGGTACACAGATACGCAGTATTTT. Translation gives CASSSGTGYTDTQYF.

In DNA, the CDR3 is TGTGCCATCACGGGGGGTAATGAGCAGTTCTTC. Translating it yields CAITGGNEQFF. V gene TRBV10-3 combines with J gene TRBJ2-1; 7 bases line up with TRBD2. The junction had 1 base not matched to a gene; V was cut back by 7 bases and J by 7 bases. CDR1 is ENHRY and CDR2 is SYGVKD in the germline V gene. This CDR3 region has 11 residues.

The chain has TRBV10-1 and TRBJ2-7; 9 nucleotides line up with TRBD2. Germline V gene lookup returns CDR1 WNHNN and CDR2 SYGVQD (reference sequence). CDR3 length: 14 residues. Trimming took 0 bases from V and 3 from J; bases not matched to a gene: 0. The CDR3 DNA sequence: TGCGCCAGCAGTGAGTCTAGCGGGAGCTACGAGCAGTACTTC. Translating gives CASSESSGSYEQYF.

The chain combines TRBV18 with TRBJ1-2; the D gene is possibly TRBD1 (6 bases). The CDR3 has 13 residues. V was pared by 3 bases and J by 5 bases, with 10 bases between. Germline V lookup: CDR1 KGHSH, CDR2 LQKENI. The CDR3 DNA sequence: TGTGCCAGCTCACCCGACAGGCAATATGGCTACACCTTC. Its translation is CASSPDRQYGYTF.

The V and J genes are TRBV19 and TRBJ2-7; the match to TRBD1 covers 9 bases. The V gene's germline CDR1 is LNHDA and CDR2 SQIVND (reference sequence). This CDR3 region has 14 residues. V lost 3 bases, J lost 2 bases, and 2 bases stayed unmatched. CDR3 nucleotides: TGTGCCAGTAGTATGACAGGGGGGACCTACGAGCAGTACTTC. Encoded protein: CASSMTGGTYEQYF.

The rearrangement links TRBV3-1 (or the pseudogene TRBV3-2) to TRBJ1-2; D unclear. Deletions cut 1 base from V and 5 bases from J, with 11 bases between. Germline values: CDR1 LGHDT, CDR2 YNNKEL (reference sequence). This CDR3 has 14 residues. In DNA, the CDR3 is TGTGCCAGCAGCCAAGTAGGGAGTTCTTATGGCTACACCTTC. It specifies CASSQVGSSYGYTF.

The V and J genes are TRBV6-5 and TRBJ1-5, with a possible D match to TRBD1 (6 bases). Germline loops: CDR1 MNHEY, CDR2 SVGAGI. This CDR3 has 15 residues. Between the trimmed V and J ends, which lost 2 bases and 2 bases, there was a span of 10 bases. The DNA for the CDR3 is TGTGCCAGCAGTTACCGACAGGCTGGCAATCAGCCCCAGCATTTT. Translating it yields CASSYRQAGNQPQHF.

The chain recombines TRBV6-2 or TRBV6-3 with TRBJ2-7, with 8 bases aligning to TRBD1. The CDR3 is made up of 15 amino acids. Germline values: CDR1 MNHEY, CDR2 SVGEGT. The ends lost 2 bases at V and 3 bases at J; junction bases unmatched: 6. The CDR3 region is CASSYRRTGSYEQYF. The CDR3 bases are TGTGCCAGCAGTTACAGAAGGACAGGGAGCTACGAGCAGTACTTC.

The CDR3 bases are TGTGCCAGCAGCGTGACAGGGGGCGACCTACAAATAAATGAGCAGTTCTTC. Protein product: CASSVTGGDLQINEQFF. The chain recombines TRBV9 with TRBJ2-1; 10 positions match TRBD1. The junction had 12 bases not matched to a gene; V was cut back by 2 bases and J by 7 bases. Germline V gene data show CDR1 as SGDLS and CDR2 as YYNGEE. CDR3 length: 17 residues.

The chain has TRBV4-3 and TRBJ2-1; tentatively, D is TRBD2 (6 bases). This CDR3 has 14 residues. Germline assignment: CDR1 LGHNA and CDR2 YSLEER. The V end was cut by 8 bases, the J end by 5 bases, with 16 bases between. The CDR3 protein is CASGRDSSHNEQFF. For the CDR3, the DNA is TGCGCCAGCGGCAGGGACTCCAGCCACAATGAGCAGTTCTTC.